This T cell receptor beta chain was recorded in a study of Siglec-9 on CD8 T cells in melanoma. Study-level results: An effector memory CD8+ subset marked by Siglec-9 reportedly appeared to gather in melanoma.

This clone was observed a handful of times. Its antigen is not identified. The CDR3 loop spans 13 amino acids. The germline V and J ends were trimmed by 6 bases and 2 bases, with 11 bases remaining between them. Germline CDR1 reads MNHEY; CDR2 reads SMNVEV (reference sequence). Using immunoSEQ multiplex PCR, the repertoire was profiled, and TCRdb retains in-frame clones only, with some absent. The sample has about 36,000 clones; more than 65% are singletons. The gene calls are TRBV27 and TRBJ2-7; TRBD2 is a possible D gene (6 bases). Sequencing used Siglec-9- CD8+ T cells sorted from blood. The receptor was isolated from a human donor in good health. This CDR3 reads CASRAGTPYEQYF. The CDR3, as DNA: TGTGCCAGCAGGGCAGGGACTCCCTACGAGCAGTACTTC.